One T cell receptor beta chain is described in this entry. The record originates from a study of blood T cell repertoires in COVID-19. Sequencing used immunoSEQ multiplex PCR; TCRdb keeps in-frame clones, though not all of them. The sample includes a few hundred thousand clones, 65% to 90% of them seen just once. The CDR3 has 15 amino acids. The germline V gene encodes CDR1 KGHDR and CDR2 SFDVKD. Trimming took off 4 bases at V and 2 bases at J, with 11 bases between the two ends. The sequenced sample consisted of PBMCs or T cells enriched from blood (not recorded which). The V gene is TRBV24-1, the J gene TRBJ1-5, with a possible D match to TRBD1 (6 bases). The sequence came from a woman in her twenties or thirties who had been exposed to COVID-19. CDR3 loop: CATSERGSGNQPQHF. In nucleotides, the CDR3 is TGTGCCACCAGTGAAAGGGGGTCTGGCAATCAGCCCCAGCATTTT.